This TCR beta chain was recovered during a study of molecular identifiers for immune sequencing clone quantification. TCRdb reprocessed the PCR reads with MiXCR, giving one entry per CDR3 protein. The table has over 70,000 distinct CDR3 sequences, about 23% seen once. General observations from the study: Jurkat TCR RNA spiked in from one cell could reportedly be detected among 800,000 to 1,000,000 naive cells.

Concerning this clonotype itself: The antigen is unknown. One base away lies a much larger clone, so this may be a sequencing read error.

Sorting captured naive CD8 T cells as CD8+CD4-CCR7+CD45RA+. CDR3 length equals 12 residues. The V end was cut by 6 bases, the J end by 4 bases, with 12 bases between. Germline CDR1 and CDR2: DFQATT and SNEGSKA (reference sequence). The chain uses TRBV20-1 and TRBJ1-1; tentatively, D is TRBD1 (5 bases). The TCR sequence derives from a human donor in good health. Some libraries in this study had Jurkat cell RNA spiked in. Sequenced input: naive CD8+ T cells from blood, with Jurkat cell RNA spiked in. As for subset: FACS-sorted CD8+CD4-CCR7+CD45RA+ naive T cells. The CDR3 sequence: CSAGVGGTEAFF. CDR3 sequence (DNA): TGCAGTGCCGGCGTGGGGGGCACTGAAGCTTTCTTT.